These 3 T cell receptor beta chains were all obtained from the same sample, sequenced in a study of shared clonotypes between healthy human individuals. The repertoire was sequenced with immunoSEQ multiplex PCR; TCRdb's copy has only in-frame clones and lacks some. The profile shows 550,000 to 800,000 clones, around 67% of them singletons. Sequences were obtained from memory CD4+ T cells sorted from blood. This sample's subset: CD45RA-negative fraction. These receptors were taken from a woman in her twenties or thirties in good health.

The gene calls are TRBV4-2 and TRBJ2-6; 10 bases agree with TRBD2. The V and J ends lost 2 bases and 3 bases, in that order; junction bases with no gene match: 7. The CDR3 extends over 18 amino acids. Germline CDR1 is LGHNA and CDR2 is YNFKEQ. The CDR3 loop reads CASSQSLAGVGGANVLTF. CDR3 nucleotide sequence: TGTGCCAGCAGCCAATCCCTAGCGGGAGTAGGTGGGGCCAACGTCCTGACTTTC.

This clone showed up just a few times. This chain links TRBV10-3 with TRBJ2-1, with TRBD2 matching over 8 bases. V trimming: 6 bases; J trimming: 8 bases; junction bases outside the gene matches: 15. In germline, CDR1 is ENHRY, CDR2 SYGVKD. The CDR3 length is 16 residues. CDR3 sequence reads: CAISRQPSGSFDEQFF. In DNA, the CDR3 is TGTGCCATCAGCCGACAGCCCAGCGGGAGTTTTGATGAGCAGTTCTTC.

V and J are TRBV27 and TRBJ2-7; either TRBD1 or TRBD2 may fit D (7 bases each). Germline CDR1 reads MNHEY; CDR2 reads SMNVEV (reference sequence). V lost 6 bases, J lost 7 bases, and 25 bases lay in between. The CDR3 covers 16 residues. CDR3 DNA sequence: TGTGCCAGCAGCCCCAGGGGGGGATTGGCATTCGGGGAGCAGTACTTC. Translation: CASSPRGGLAFGEQYF.